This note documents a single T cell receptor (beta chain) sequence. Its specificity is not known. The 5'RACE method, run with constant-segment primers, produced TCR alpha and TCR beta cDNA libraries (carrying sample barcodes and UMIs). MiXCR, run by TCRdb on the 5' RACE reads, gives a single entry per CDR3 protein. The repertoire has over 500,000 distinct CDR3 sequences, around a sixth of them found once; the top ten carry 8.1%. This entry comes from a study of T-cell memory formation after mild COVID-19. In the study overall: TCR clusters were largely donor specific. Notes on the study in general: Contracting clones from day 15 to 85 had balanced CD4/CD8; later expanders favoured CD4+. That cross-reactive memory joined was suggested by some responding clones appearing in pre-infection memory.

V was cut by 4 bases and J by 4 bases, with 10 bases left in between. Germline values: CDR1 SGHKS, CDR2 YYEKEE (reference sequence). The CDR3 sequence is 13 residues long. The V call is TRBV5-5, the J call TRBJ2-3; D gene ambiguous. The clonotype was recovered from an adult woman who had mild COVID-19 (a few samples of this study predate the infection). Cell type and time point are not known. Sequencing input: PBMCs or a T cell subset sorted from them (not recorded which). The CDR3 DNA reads TGTGCCAGCAGCGACACCCCAGCAGATACGCAGTATTTT. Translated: CASSDTPADTQYF.